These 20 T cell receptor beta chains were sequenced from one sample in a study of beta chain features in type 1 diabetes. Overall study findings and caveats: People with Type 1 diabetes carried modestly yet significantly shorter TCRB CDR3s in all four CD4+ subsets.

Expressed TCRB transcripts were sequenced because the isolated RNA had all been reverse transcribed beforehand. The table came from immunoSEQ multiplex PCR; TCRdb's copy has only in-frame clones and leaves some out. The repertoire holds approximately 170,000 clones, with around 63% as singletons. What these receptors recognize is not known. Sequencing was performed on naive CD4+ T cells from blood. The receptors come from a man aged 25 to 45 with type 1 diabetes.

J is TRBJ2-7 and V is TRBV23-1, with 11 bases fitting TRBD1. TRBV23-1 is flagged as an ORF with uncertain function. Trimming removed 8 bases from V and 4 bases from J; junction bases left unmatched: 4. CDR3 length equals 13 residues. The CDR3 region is CASRDRGKYEQYF. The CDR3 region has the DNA TGCGCCAGCCGGGACAGGGGGAAATACGAGCAGTACTTC.

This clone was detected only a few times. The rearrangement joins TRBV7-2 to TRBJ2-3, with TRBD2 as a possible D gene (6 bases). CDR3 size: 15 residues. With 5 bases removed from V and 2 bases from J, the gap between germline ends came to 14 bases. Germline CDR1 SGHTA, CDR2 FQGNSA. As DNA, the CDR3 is TGTGCCAGCAGCCCTGGAGGGCGAGTCACAGATACGCAGTATTTT. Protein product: CASSPGGRVTDTQYF.

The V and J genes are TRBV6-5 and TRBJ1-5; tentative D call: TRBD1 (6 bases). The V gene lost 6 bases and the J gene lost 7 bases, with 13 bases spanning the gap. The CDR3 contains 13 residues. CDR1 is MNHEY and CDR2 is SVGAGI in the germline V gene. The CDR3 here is CASRRGAKQPQHF. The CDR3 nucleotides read TGTGCCAGCAGACGGGGGGCGAAGCAGCCCCAGCATTTT.

This chain's CDR3 is CASSLGSVFGANVLTF. CDR3 bases: TGTGCCAGCAGCTTAGGATCCGTCTTCGGGGCCAACGTCCTGACTTTC. The chain carries TRBV7-6 and TRBJ2-6; D gene uncertain. Germline CDR1 reads SGHVS; CDR2 reads FNYEAQ. CDR3 size: 16 residues. V lost 1 base to trimming and J lost 4 bases, with 11 bases between them.

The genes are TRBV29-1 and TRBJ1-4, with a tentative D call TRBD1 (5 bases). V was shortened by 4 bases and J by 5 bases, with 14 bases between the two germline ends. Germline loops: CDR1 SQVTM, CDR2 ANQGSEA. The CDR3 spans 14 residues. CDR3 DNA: TGCAGCGTTGTCCGGGACGGAGGAAATGAAAAACTGTTTTTT. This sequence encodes CSVVRDGGNEKLFF.

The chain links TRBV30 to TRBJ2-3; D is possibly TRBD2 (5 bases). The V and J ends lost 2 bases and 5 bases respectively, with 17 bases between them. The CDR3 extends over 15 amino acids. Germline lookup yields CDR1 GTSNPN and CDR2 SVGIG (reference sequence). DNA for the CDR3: TGTGCCTGGAGTCGGGGAGTTTCAGAGGGAGATACGCAGTATTTT. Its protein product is CAWSRGVSEGDTQYF.

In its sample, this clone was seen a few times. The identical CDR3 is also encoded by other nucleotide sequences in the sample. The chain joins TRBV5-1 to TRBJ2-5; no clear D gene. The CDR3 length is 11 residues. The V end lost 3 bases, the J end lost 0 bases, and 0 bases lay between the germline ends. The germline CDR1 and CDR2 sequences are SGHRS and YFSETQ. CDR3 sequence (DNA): TGCGCCAGCAGCTACCAAGAGACCCAGTACTTC. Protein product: CASSYQETQYF.

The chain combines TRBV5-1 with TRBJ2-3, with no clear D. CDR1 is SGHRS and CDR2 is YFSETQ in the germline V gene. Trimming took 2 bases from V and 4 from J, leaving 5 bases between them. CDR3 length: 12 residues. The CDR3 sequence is CASSFSSDTQYF. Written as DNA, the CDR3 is TGCGCCAGCAGCTTTTCATCAGATACGCAGTATTTT.

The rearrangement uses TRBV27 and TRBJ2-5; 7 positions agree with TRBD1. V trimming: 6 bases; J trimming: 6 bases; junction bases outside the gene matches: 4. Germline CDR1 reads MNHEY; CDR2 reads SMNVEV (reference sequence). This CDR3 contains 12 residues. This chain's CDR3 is CASRTGAKTQYF. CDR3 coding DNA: TGTGCCAGCAGAACAGGGGCGAAGACCCAGTACTTC.

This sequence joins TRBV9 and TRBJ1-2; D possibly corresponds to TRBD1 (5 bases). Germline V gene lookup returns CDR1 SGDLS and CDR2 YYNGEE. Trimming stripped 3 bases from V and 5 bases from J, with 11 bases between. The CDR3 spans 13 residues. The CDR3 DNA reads TGTGCCAGCAGCGCGACAGAGAAGTATGGCTACACCTTC. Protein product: CASSATEKYGYTF.

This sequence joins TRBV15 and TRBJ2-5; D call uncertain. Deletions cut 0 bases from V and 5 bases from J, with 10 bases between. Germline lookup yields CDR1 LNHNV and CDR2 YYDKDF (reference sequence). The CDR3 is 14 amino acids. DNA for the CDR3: TGTGCCACCAGCAGAGATAGAGCGCGGGAGACCCAGTACTTC. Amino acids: CATSRDRARETQYF.

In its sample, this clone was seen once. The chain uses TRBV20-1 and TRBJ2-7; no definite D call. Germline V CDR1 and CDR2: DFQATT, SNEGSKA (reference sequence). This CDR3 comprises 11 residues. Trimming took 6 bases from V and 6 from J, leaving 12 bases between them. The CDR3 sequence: CSADLLLEQYF. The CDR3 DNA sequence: TGCAGTGCCGACCTTCTTCTCGAGCAGTACTTC.

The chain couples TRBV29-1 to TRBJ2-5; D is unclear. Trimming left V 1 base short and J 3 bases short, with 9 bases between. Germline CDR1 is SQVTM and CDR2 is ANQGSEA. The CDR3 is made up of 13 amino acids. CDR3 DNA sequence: TGCAGCGTTGAAGGATTCTCAGAAGAGACCCAGTACTTC. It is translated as CSVEGFSEETQYF.

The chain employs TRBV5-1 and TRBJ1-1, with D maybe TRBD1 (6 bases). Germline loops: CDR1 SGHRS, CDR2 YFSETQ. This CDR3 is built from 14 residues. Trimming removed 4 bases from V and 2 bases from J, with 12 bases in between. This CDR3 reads CASSPGTPNTEAFF. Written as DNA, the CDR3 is TGCGCCAGCAGCCCCGGGACACCTAACACTGAAGCTTTCTTT.

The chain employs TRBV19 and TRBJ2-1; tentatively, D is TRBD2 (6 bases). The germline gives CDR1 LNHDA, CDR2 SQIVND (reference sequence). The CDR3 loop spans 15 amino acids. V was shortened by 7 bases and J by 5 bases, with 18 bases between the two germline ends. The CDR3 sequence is CASTSGGADNNEQFF. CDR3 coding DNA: TGTGCCAGTACTTCTGGCGGGGCGGATAACAATGAGCAGTTCTTC.

The CDR3 region has the DNA TGTGCCAGCAGTTACCGCGGGCTTTCTGGAAACACCATATATTTT. It translates to CASSYRGLSGNTIYF. This rearrangement joins TRBV6-5 to TRBJ1-3; D gene uncertain. V lost 2 bases and J 1 base, leaving 9 bases between the germline ends. This CDR3 has 15 residues. Germline loops: CDR1 MNHEY, CDR2 SVGAGI.

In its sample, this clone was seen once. For the CDR3, the DNA is TGTGCCAGCAGCCTCGGACAGGTGAACTATGGCTACACCTTC. This sequence encodes CASSLGQVNYGYTF. This sequence joins TRBV13 and TRBJ1-2; 7 bases map to TRBD1. Germline loops: CDR1 PRHDT, CDR2 FYEKMQ (reference sequence). V was clipped by 5 bases and J by 2 bases; unmatched bases: 5. This CDR3 is 14 amino acids long.

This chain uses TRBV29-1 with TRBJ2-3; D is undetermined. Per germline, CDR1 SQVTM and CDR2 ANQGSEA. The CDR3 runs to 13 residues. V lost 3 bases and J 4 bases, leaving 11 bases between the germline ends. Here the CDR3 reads CSVEGIPSDTQYF. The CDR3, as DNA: TGCAGCGTTGAGGGGATACCATCAGATACGCAGTATTTT.

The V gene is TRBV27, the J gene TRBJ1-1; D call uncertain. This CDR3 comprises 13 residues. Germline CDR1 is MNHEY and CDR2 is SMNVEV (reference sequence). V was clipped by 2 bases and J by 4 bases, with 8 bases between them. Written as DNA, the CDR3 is TGTGCCAGCAGTTTACTAGTCGGCACTGAAGCTTTCTTT. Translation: CASSLLVGTEAFF.

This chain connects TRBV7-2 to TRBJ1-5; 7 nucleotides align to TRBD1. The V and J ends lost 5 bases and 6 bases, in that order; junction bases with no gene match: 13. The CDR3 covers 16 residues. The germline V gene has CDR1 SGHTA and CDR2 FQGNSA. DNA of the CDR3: TGTGCCAGCAGCCCCGGAGGGGGCGTGGGAGCTCAGCCCCAGCATTTT. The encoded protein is CASSPGGGVGAQPQHF.